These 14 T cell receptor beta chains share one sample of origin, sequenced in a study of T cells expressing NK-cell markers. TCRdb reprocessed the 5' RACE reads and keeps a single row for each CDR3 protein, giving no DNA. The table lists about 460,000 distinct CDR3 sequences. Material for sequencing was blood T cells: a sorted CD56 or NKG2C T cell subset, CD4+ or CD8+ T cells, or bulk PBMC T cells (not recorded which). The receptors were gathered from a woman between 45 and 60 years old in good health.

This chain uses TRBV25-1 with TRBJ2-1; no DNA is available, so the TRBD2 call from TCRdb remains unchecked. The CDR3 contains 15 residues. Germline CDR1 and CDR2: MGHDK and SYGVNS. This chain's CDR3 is CASSVGIGSKNEQFF.

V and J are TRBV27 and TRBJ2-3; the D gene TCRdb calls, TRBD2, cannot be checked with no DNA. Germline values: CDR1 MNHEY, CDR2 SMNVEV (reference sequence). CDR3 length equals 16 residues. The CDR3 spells CASSSPPRGGTDTQYF.

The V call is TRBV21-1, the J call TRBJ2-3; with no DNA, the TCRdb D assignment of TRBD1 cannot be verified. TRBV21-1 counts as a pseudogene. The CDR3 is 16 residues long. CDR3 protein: CASSNWDRGQGDTQYF.

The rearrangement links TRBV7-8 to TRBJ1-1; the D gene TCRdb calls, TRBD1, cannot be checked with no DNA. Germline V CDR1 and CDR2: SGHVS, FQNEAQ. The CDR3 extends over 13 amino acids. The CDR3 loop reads CASSAPGFPEAFF.

The CDR3 here is CAISEGHPDSGNTIYF. The V call is TRBV10-3, the J call TRBJ1-3; TCRdb gives TRBD1 as the D gene, but with no DNA this cannot be confirmed. The CDR3 contains 16 residues. Germline CDR1 and CDR2: ENHRY and SYGVKD.

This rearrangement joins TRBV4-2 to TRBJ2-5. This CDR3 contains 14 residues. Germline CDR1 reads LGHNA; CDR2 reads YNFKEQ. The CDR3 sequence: CASSQDARTETQYF.

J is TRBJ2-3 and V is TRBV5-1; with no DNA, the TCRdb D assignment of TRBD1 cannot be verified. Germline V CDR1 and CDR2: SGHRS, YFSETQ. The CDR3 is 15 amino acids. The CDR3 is CASSSLGQATDTQYF.

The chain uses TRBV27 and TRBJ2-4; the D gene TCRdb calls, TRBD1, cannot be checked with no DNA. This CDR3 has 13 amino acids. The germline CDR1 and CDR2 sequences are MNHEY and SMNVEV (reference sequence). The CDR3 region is CASSLTGQNIQYF.

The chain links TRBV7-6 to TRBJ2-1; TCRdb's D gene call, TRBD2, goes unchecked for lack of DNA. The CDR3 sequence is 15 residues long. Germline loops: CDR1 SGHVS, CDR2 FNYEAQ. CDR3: CASSLRGLTYNEQFF.

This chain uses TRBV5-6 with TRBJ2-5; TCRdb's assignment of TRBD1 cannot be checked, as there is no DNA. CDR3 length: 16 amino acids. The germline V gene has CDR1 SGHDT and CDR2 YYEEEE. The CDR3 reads CASSERDRAYQETQYF.

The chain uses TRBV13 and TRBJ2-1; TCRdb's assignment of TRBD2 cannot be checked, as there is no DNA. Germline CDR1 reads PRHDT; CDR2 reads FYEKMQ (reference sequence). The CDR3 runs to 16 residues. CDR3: CASSVGTSGRAREQFF.

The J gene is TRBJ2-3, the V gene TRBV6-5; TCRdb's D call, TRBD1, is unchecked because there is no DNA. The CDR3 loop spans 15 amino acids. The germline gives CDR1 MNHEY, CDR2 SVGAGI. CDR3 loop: CASSPHGTSTDTQYF.

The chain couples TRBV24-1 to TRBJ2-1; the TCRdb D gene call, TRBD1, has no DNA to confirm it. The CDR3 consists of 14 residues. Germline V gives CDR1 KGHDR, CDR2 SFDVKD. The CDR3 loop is CATSEEDRNNEQFF.

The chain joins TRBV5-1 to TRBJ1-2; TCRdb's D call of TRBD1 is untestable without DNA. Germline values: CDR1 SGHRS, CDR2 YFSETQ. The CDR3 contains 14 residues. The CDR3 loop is CASSPQGGTNGYTF. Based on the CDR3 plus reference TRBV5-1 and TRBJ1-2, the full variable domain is KAGVTQTPRYLIKTRGQQVTLSCSPISGHRSVSWYQQTPGQGLQFLFEYFSETQRNKGNFPGRFSGRQFSNSRSEMNVSTLELGDSALYLCASSPQGGTNGYTFGSGTRLTVV.